Presented here are 12 T cell receptor beta chains from one specimen sequenced in a study of beta chain features in type 1 diabetes. Points from the study as a whole: Moderately but significantly shorter TCRB CDR3s were found in Type 1 diabetes patients in all four CD4+ subsets.

Their cognate antigens are unknown. All of the isolated RNA was reverse transcribed, so expressed TCRB transcripts were sequenced. Generated by immunoSEQ multiplex PCR, the TCRdb table keeps only in-frame clones and is missing some. The data contain about 160,000 clones, 9% to 12% of them singletons. Sequencing input: central memory CD4+ T cells from blood. Receptors originate from a young man with type 1 diabetes.

This clone was seen a few times. The V call is TRBV5-4, the J call TRBJ2-1, with TRBD1 matching over 8 bases. Losses at the gene ends were 4 bases for V and 6 bases for J; bases not matched to a gene: 3. The length of the CDR3 is 13 residues. Germline V lookup: CDR1 SGHNT, CDR2 YYREEE (reference sequence). For the CDR3, the DNA is TGTGCCAGCAGCCCGGACAGGGCCAATGAGCAGTTCTTC. It translates to CASSPDRANEQFF. Full variable domain (missing parts from reference TRBV5-4 and TRBJ2-1): ETGVTQSPTHLIKTRGQQVTLRCSSQSGHNTVSWYQQALGQGPQFIFQYYREEENGRGNFPPRFSGLQFPNYSSELNVNALELDDSALYLCASSPDRANEQFFGPGTRLTVL.

V gene TRBV7-3 combines with J gene TRBJ2-1; 11 bases line up with TRBD2. V was clipped by 5 bases and J by 5 bases; unmatched bases: 5. This CDR3 is 15 amino acids long. Germline V gives CDR1 SGHTA, CDR2 FQGTGA. CDR3 in amino acids: CASSASGRFHNEQFF. The CDR3 DNA follows: TGTGCCAGCAGCGCTAGCGGGAGGTTCCACAATGAGCAGTTCTTC.

The chain links TRBV30 to TRBJ1-2, with D tentatively TRBD1 (5 bases). Deletions cut 0 bases from V and 4 bases from J, with 12 bases between. This CDR3 contains 14 residues. The germline gives CDR1 GTSNPN, CDR2 SVGIG (reference sequence). The CDR3 loop is CAWSVDSIGYGYTF. In DNA form, the CDR3 reads TGTGCCTGGAGTGTAGACAGTATCGGCTATGGCTACACCTTC.

This clone was recorded a few times. The J gene is TRBJ2-7, the V gene TRBV6-1; no clear D. The V end was cut by 1 base, the J end by 6 bases, with 16 bases between. The CDR3 has 15 residues. The germline gives CDR1 MNHNS, CDR2 SASEGT. Here the CDR3 DNA reads TGTGCCAGCAGTGAAGGGATGCGGCACCTCAGCGAGCAGTACTTC. As protein: CASSEGMRHLSEQYF.

In its sample, this clone was seen a few times. The chain carries TRBV6-6 and TRBJ2-5, with TRBD1 matching over 7 bases. This CDR3 comprises 15 residues. V shed 4 bases, J shed 1 base, and the junction held 6 bases outside the gene matches. Germline V gives CDR1 MNHNY, CDR2 SVGAGI (reference sequence). In DNA, the CDR3 is TGTGCCAGCAGTTCGTCGACAGGGATCCAAGAGACCCAGTACTTC. Its protein product is CASSSSTGIQETQYF.

This clone was seen only a few times. The rearrangement joins TRBV7-9 to TRBJ2-1, with D perhaps matching TRBD2 (5 bases). The CDR3 has 12 amino acids. Looked up from germline, CDR1 is SEHNR and CDR2 is FQNEAQ (reference sequence). Trimming cost V 3 bases and J 6 bases, with 6 bases left between them. CDR3 nucleotide sequence: TGTGCCAGCAGCTTGCGGGCCAATGAGCAGTTCTTC. Amino acids: CASSLRANEQFF.

The chain employs TRBV28 and TRBJ2-1, with TRBD2 matching over 9 bases. After removal of 5 bases from V and 8 bases from J, the junction contained 7 bases not matched to a gene. The germline gives CDR1 MDHEN, CDR2 SYDVKM. This CDR3 comprises 14 residues. The CDR3: CASSVAGDGDEQFF. The CDR3 nucleotides are TGTGCCAGCAGTGTAGCGGGAGATGGGGATGAGCAGTTCTTC.

This clone turned up a few times. DNA of the CDR3: TGTGCCAGCAGCTCCCCCCGACTAGCGGGACAACCTCAGTACTTC. The encoded protein is CASSSPRLAGQPQYF. This sequence joins TRBV14 and TRBJ2-7, with 11 bases identical to TRBD2. V shed 5 bases and J 10 bases; nucleotides not matched to a gene: 13. Per germline, CDR1 SGHDN and CDR2 FVKESK. This CDR3 is 15 amino acids long.

V usage is TRBV7-2 and J usage is TRBJ1-5; D is uncertain. The V and J ends lost 5 bases and 1 base respectively, with 9 bases between them. Germline CDR1 and CDR2: SGHTA and FQGNSA. The CDR3 length is 14 residues. In DNA, the CDR3 is TGTGCCAGCAGCCTTTGGGCCAGCAATCAGCCCCAGCATTTT. It is translated as CASSLWASNQPQHF.

This clone was counted only a few times. The chain combines TRBV28 with TRBJ2-1, with 11 nucleotides matching TRBD2. The germline V gene has CDR1 MDHEN and CDR2 SYDVKM. This CDR3 is 15 amino acids long. V trimming: 5 bases; J trimming: 8 bases; junction bases outside the gene matches: 8. The CDR3: CASSALAGGRDEQFF. The DNA of the CDR3 is TGTGCCAGCAGTGCCCTAGCGGGAGGAAGAGATGAGCAGTTCTTC.

The chain links TRBV4-2 to TRBJ1-2; D possibly corresponds to TRBD1 (5 bases). The CDR3 loop spans 14 amino acids. The germline gives CDR1 LGHNA, CDR2 YNFKEQ. Trimming shortened V by 0 bases and J by 6 bases, and 11 bases separated the two germline ends. CDR3 DNA: TGTGCCAGCAGCCAAGAGGCAGGGTCGGATGGCTACACCTTC. Protein product: CASSQEAGSDGYTF.

The V and J genes are TRBV28 and TRBJ2-7, with 7 nucleotides matching TRBD2. After removal of 6 bases from V and 0 bases from J, the junction contained 5 bases not matched to a gene. This CDR3 comprises 14 residues. Per germline, CDR1 MDHEN and CDR2 SYDVKM. CDR3 protein: CASSPGGGSYEQYF. The DNA of the CDR3 is TGTGCCAGCAGCCCTGGGGGGGGCTCCTACGAGCAGTACTTC.